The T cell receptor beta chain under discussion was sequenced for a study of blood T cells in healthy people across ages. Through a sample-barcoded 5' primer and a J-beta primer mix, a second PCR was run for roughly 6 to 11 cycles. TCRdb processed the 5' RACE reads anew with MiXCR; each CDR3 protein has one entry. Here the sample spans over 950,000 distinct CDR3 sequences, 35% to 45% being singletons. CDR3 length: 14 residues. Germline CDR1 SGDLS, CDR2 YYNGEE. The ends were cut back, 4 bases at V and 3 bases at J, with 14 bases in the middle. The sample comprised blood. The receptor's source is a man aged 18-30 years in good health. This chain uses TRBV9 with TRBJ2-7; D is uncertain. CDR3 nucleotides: TGTGCCAGCAGCCCCCGGGCTGCAAACTACGAGCAGTACTTC. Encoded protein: CASSPRAANYEQYF.